This T cell receptor (beta chain) was sequenced for a study of shared clonotypes between healthy human individuals. Overall study context: Donor ages ranged 18 to 49 years: two women, a few men.

The healthy adult donors were HIV-negative and reported no recent acute infections or vaccinations. This CDR3 contains 15 residues. V dropped 0 bases and J dropped 4; count of bases not matched to a gene: 1. Per the germline V gene, CDR1 is KGHSH and CDR2 is LQKENI. Whole-study findings and limits: It was the non-shared clonotypes that had lower generation probabilities than clonotypes shared by all four donors. Estimated richness was generally greater in naive than memory subsets.

Details on this clone: The antigen is undetermined. This specimen includes other DNA sequences encoding the same CDR3.

Method: immunoSEQ multiplex PCR; TCRdb's copy keeps in-frame clones and lacks some. The sample lists hundreds of thousands of clones, 73% occurring once. This clonotype was sampled from a woman younger than 45 in good health. The V and J genes are TRBV18 and TRBJ2-7; 12 bases are shared with TRBD1. Sequenced: memory CD4+ T cells sorted from blood. Stated subset: CD45RA-negative fraction. The DNA of the CDR3 is TGTGCCAGCTCACCACCGGGACAGGGGGCTTACGAGCAGTACTTC. Protein product: CASSPPGQGAYEQYF.